This T cell receptor (beta chain) originates from a study of beta chain features in type 1 diabetes. Per the germline V gene, CDR1 is SGHTA and CDR2 is FQGNSA. The CDR3 spans 15 residues. V was pared by 2 bases and J by 5 bases, with 5 bases of the junction left unmatched. Sequencing targeted expressed TCRB transcripts, as all isolated RNA had been reverse transcribed. Method: immunoSEQ multiplex PCR; TCRdb's copy keeps in-frame clones and lacks some. The data contain 350,000 to 450,000 clones, about 15% of them seen just once; the ten biggest clones take up approximately 0.019%. The table lists this clone with a few counts.

This chain joins TRBV7-2 and TRBJ2-1; 8 nucleotides line up with TRBD2. The sequenced sample consisted of naive CD4+ T cells from blood. The sequence derives from a woman aged 18-30 years in good health. CDR3 residues: CASSLSSGRNNEQFF. The CDR3 bases are TGTGCCAGCAGCTTATCGAGCGGGAGAAACAATGAGCAGTTCTTC.